Following are 23 T cell receptor beta chains from one sample sequenced in a study of neoadjuvant anti-PD-1 for oral cavity cancer (dated by TCRdb to the early 2020s). Library construction relied on the immunoSEQ multiplex PCR assay. Not all clones reach the TCRdb copy of this immuneACCESS table, which keeps in-frame sequences only. Checked studies attribute under half of the gap to unresolved V genes and leave the rest unexplained. This sample comprises tens of thousands of clones, 26% of them detected only once. The top ten clonotypes cover about 15% of the sample. Per the publication, the time point label means: after neoadjuvant nivolumab, at surgical resection. The input for sequencing was tumor tissue, taken after nivolumab (anti-PD-1) treatment. All receptors come from a person between 35 and 79 years old with oral cavity squamous cell carcinoma.

This clone has only a few counts. The chain is built from TRBV29-1 and TRBJ1-2; TRBD1 aligns across 11 bases. The CDR3 extends over 12 amino acids. Germline V lookup: CDR1 SQVTM, CDR2 ANQGSEA. Trimming took 8 bases from V and 6 from J; bases not matched to a gene: 5. The CDR3 protein is CSSRDRGNGYTF. Written as DNA, the CDR3 is TGCAGCTCCCGGGACAGGGGGAATGGCTACACCTTC.

The sample holds a few counts of this clone. The chain uses TRBV10-2 and TRBJ1-1, with D unresolved. Trimming removed 5 bases from V and 1 base from J, with 8 bases in between. The CDR3 loop spans 13 amino acids. Germline CDR1 WSHSY, CDR2 SAAADI. CDR3 nucleotides: TGCGCCAGCAGTTCCGCGTCGAACACTGAAGCTTTCTTT. The encoded protein is CASSSASNTEAFF.

This clone was observed a few times. The gene calls are TRBV30 and TRBJ1-2; D is perhaps TRBD1 (6 bases). V was clipped by 2 bases and J by 4 bases, with 20 bases between them. The CDR3 extends over 16 amino acids. Germline V gene data show CDR1 as GTSNPN and CDR2 as SVGIG (reference sequence). CDR3 nucleotide sequence: TGTGCCTGGAGTCTATTCCGGGGGGCGGGTGGCTATGGCTACACCTTC. It encodes CAWSLFRGAGGYGYTF.

V usage is TRBV28 and J usage is TRBJ1-5; 7 nucleotides match TRBD1. Germline CDR1 reads MDHEN; CDR2 reads SYDVKM. The CDR3 extends over 16 amino acids. The V segment lost 2 bases and the J segment 2 bases; nucleotides outside the gene matches: 6. The CDR3 DNA is TGTGCCAGCAGTTTACCACAGGGGTCGGGCAATCAGCCCCAGCATTTT. Amino acids: CASSLPQGSGNQPQHF.

This clone was picked up a small number of times. This chain links TRBV9 with TRBJ2-4, with TRBD2 as a possible D gene (6 bases). Trimming took off 0 bases at V and 8 bases at J, with 21 bases between the two ends. The CDR3 is made up of 17 amino acids. CDR1 and CDR2 from the germline V gene are SGDLS and YYNGEE. Here the CDR3 reads CASSVAEGFPGGDIQYF. The CDR3 bases are TGTGCCAGCAGCGTAGCGGAGGGGTTCCCCGGAGGAGACATTCAGTACTTC.

The chain uses TRBV2 and TRBJ2-2; possibly TRBD2 for D (5 bases). Germline assignment: CDR1 SNHLY and CDR2 FYNNEI. The CDR3 contains 17 residues. V was pared by 1 base and J by 7 bases, with 19 bases between. This CDR3 is CASSEGGFLTLGGELFF. CDR3 sequence (DNA): TGTGCCAGCAGTGAAGGCGGGTTTCTTACCCTGGGCGGGGAGCTGTTTTTT.

The rearrangement uses TRBV6-5 and TRBJ2-5; 8 bases line up with TRBD2. Germline V gene lookup returns CDR1 MNHEY and CDR2 SVGAGI. The CDR3 runs to 14 residues. Unmatched junction bases numbered 8, after V lost 6 bases and J lost 5 bases. CDR3 sequence: CASSLLAGLETQYF. The CDR3 DNA follows: TGTGCCAGCAGCTTATTAGCGGGGCTGGAGACCCAGTACTTC.

This clone has a handful of counts. This sequence joins TRBV27 and TRBJ1-6, with D unclear. Germline loops: CDR1 MNHEY, CDR2 SMNVEV (reference sequence). The germline V and J ends were trimmed by 0 bases and 7 bases, with 4 bases remaining between them. The CDR3 length is 13 residues. CDR3 sequence (DNA): TGTGCCAGCAGTTTATCGAGAAATTCACCCCTCCACTTT. It codes for CASSLSRNSPLHF.

This clone was recorded many times. J is TRBJ2-5 and V is TRBV10-3; maybe TRBD2 (5 bases). CDR1 and CDR2 from the germline V gene are ENHRY and SYGVKD. V gave up 7 bases and J gave up 4 bases, with 16 bases separating them. CDR3 length: 14 amino acids. The CDR3 sequence is CAIKDEGRGETQYF. The CDR3 bases are TGTGCCATCAAGGATGAGGGTAGAGGAGAGACCCAGTACTTC.

This clone was detected a few times. The chain couples TRBV5-1 to TRBJ2-7, with 11 nucleotides matching TRBD1. The length of the CDR3 is 14 residues. Trimming cost V 5 bases and J 6 bases; bases outside gene matches: 7. Germline CDR1 reads SGHRS; CDR2 reads YFSETQ. Here the CDR3 DNA reads TGCGCCAGCAGGGGGACAGGGGGATCTCTCGAGCAGTACTTC. Its protein is CASRGTGGSLEQYF.

The table lists this clone with a count of one. Germline and junction disagree at one end, which may indicate a read error. V gene TRBV10-3 combines with J gene TRBJ1-1, with TRBD1 as a possible D gene (5 bases). Germline V gene data show CDR1 as ENHRY and CDR2 as SYGVKD. The CDR3 has 16 residues. The CDR3 is CASSRLGAGMNTEAFF. The CDR3 DNA sequence: TGTGCCAGCAGTCGACTCGGGGCAGGCATGAACACTGAAGCTTTCTTT.

A few counts support this clone. This rearrangement joins TRBV7-9 to TRBJ2-7; 7 nucleotides match TRBD1. This CDR3 has 13 residues. The germline CDR1 and CDR2 sequences are SEHNR and FQNEAQ (reference sequence). V trimming: 5 bases; J trimming: 7 bases; junction bases outside the gene matches: 8. The CDR3 DNA is TGTGCCAGCAGCACGGGACAGCCCTGGGAGCAGTACTTC. This sequence encodes CASSTGQPWEQYF.

The V call is TRBV5-4, the J call TRBJ1-2; 8 bases fit TRBD1. Looked up from germline, CDR1 is SGHNT and CDR2 is YYREEE (reference sequence). Trimming removed 3 bases from V and 8 bases from J; junction bases left unmatched: 6. CDR3 length: 13 residues. CDR3 nucleotide sequence: TGTGCCAGCAGCTCACAGGGGGTTAGAGGCTACACCTTC. Translation: CASSSQGVRGYTF.

V gene TRBV27 combines with J gene TRBJ1-5, with 9 bases identical to TRBD1. With 2 bases clipped from V and 4 bases from J, the junction kept 9 bases outside the gene matches. The CDR3 is 17 residues long. The germline CDR1 and CDR2 sequences are MNHEY and SMNVEV (reference sequence). CDR3 bases: TGTGCCAGCAGTTTAGCTTGGACAGGGGTGCGGAATCAGCCCCAGCATTTT. This codes for CASSLAWTGVRNQPQHF.

This clone came up a few times. This chain connects TRBV4-1 to TRBJ1-2, with 7 positions matching TRBD1. Trimming removed 0 bases from V and 6 bases from J; junction bases left unmatched: 10. Per germline, CDR1 MGHRA and CDR2 YSYEKL. CDR3 size: 16 residues. DNA of the CDR3: TGCGCCAGCAGCCAAGATCCACAGGGGTACGACCATGGCTACACCTTC. Translated, it gives CASSQDPQGYDHGYTF.

This clone turned up a few times. The genes are TRBV14 and TRBJ2-3, with 7 bases matching TRBD2. The V gene's germline CDR1 is SGHDN and CDR2 FVKESK. J lost 3 bases, V lost 5 bases, and 2 bases had no gene match. The CDR3 sequence is 13 residues long. The CDR3 DNA reads TGTGCCAGCAGCTCGCGGGGGACAGATACGCAGTATTTT. This sequence encodes CASSSRGTDTQYF.

Ten or more counts support this clone. The genes are TRBV29-1 and TRBJ1-1, with a weak D call TRBD1 (6 bases). There are 13 residues in the CDR3. The ends were cut back, 6 bases at V and 7 bases at J, with 18 bases in the middle. CDR1 and CDR2 (germline): SQVTM, ANQGSEA. The CDR3 DNA reads TGCAGCGTCCAGAGCGGTAAGGACAGTGAAGCTTTCTTT. Translation gives CSVQSGKDSEAFF.

This clone showed up just once. The gene calls are TRBV13 and TRBJ2-1, with D perhaps assigned TRBD1 or TRBD2 (6 bases each). The germline gives CDR1 PRHDT, CDR2 FYEKMQ (reference sequence). The CDR3 contains 17 residues. Trimming removed 5 bases at V and 1 base at J, with 18 bases between. The CDR3 region is CASSLASRGRSYNEQFF. The DNA for the CDR3 is TGTGCCAGCAGCCTAGCGTCCAGGGGACGTTCCTACAATGAGCAGTTCTTC.

This clone was counted at least ten times. The chain is built from TRBV2 and TRBJ1-1; D is perhaps TRBD1 (5 bases). The V end was cut by 6 bases, the J end by 2 bases, with 19 bases between. Germline V gene data show CDR1 as SNHLY and CDR2 as FYNNEI. The CDR3 is made up of 16 amino acids. This CDR3 reads CASRVSGRRTNTEAFF. The CDR3 coding sequence is TGTGCCAGCAGGGTTTCAGGGAGGAGAACCAACACTGAAGCTTTCTTT. Full variable domain (outside the CDR3, taken from reference TRBV2 and TRBJ1-1): EPEVTQTPSHQVTQMGQEVILRCVPISNHLYFYWYRQILGQKVEFLVSFYNNEISEKSEIFDDQFSVERPDGSNFTLKIRSTKLEDSAMYFCASRVSGRRTNTEAFFGQGTRLTVV.

There are a few counts of this clone. DNA of the CDR3: TGTGCCTGGGCCCGCACAGATAGCAATCAGCCCCAGCATTTT. Amino acids: CAWARTDSNQPQHF. The J gene is TRBJ1-5, the V gene TRBV30; D not certain. This CDR3 has 14 amino acids. V shed 5 bases and J shed 0 bases, with 11 bases lying between them. Germline V gives CDR1 GTSNPN, CDR2 SVGIG (reference sequence).

The V and J genes are TRBV18 and TRBJ2-7; D ambiguous. CDR1 and CDR2 (germline): KGHSH, LQKENI. This CDR3 has 14 residues. Trimming removed 3 bases from V and 0 bases from J, with 9 bases in between. CDR3 in amino acids: CASSPNSPSYEQYF. CDR3 sequence (DNA): TGTGCCAGCTCACCCAATTCACCCTCCTACGAGCAGTACTTC.

This clone was recorded once. The chain has TRBV4-1 and TRBJ2-1; 12 bases are a match to TRBD2. The length of the CDR3 is 16 residues. CDR1 is MGHRA, CDR2 YSYEKL, per germline. J lost 7 bases, V lost 3 bases, and 7 bases had no gene match. The chain's CDR3 is CASSHLAGGARNEQFF. CDR3 bases: TGCGCCAGCAGCCATCTAGCGGGAGGGGCCAGGAATGAGCAGTTCTTC.

This clone was counted between two and nine times. The genes are TRBV4-1 and TRBJ1-4; no firm D call. In germline, CDR1 is MGHRA, CDR2 YSYEKL. The CDR3 loop spans 16 amino acids. The V end lost 3 bases, the J end lost 7 bases, and 18 bases lay between the germline ends. CDR3 nucleotides: TGCGCCAGCAGCCAGACAACCGTCCGGGAGCGTGAAAAACTGTTTTTT. It translates to CASSQTTVREREKLFF.